Below, 28 T cell receptor beta chains from the same sample are listed, as sequenced in a study of T cells in Graves' hyperthyroidism and ophthalmopathy. Amplified TCR beta CDR3 regions came from RNA transcripts. The TCR CDR3 first-round RT-PCR relied on the HTBI primer set. One entry per CDR3 protein, called by TCRdb with MiXCR from the multiplex PCR reads. The sample consists of 200,000 to 250,000 distinct CDR3 sequences, about 17% of them appearing once. The sequenced material came from blood. These receptors all come from a man aged 35-49 years with Graves' hyperthyroidism.

This clonotype was found a few times. This chain joins TRBV28 and TRBJ1-2; D gene ambiguous. CDR3 length: 12 amino acids. The V and J ends lost 5 bases and 5 bases respectively, with 9 bases between them. Germline values: CDR1 MDHEN, CDR2 SYDVKM. CDR3 in DNA: TGTGCCAGCAGTCCCTCCACATATGGCTACACCTTC. It codes for CASSPSTYGYTF.

This clonotype was observed many times. The chain employs TRBV5-5 and TRBJ1-1; D is uncertain. The CDR3 loop spans 15 amino acids. The ends were cut back, 2 bases at V and 4 bases at J, with 15 bases in the middle. In germline, CDR1 is SGHKS, CDR2 YYEKEE (reference sequence). The chain's CDR3 is CASSFLSGSGTEAFF. The CDR3 DNA is TGTGCCAGCAGCTTTTTATCGGGATCGGGCACTGAAGCTTTCTTT.

This clonotype was seen repeatedly, ten times or more. The chain employs TRBV7-8 and TRBJ2-7; tentative D call: TRBD2 (5 bases). Per the germline V gene, CDR1 is SGHVS and CDR2 is FQNEAQ. CDR3 size: 15 residues. Trimming removed 3 bases from V and 0 bases from J, with 12 bases in between. Here the CDR3 reads CASSFFAGPSYEQYF. As DNA, the CDR3 is TGTGCCAGCAGCTTTTTCGCGGGCCCCTCCTACGAGCAGTACTTC.

The chain couples TRBV7-3 to TRBJ2-1, with 9 bases identical to TRBD2. Trimming took 1 base from V and 2 from J; bases not matched to a gene: 3. Germline V CDR1 and CDR2: SGHTA, FQGTGA. The CDR3 loop spans 16 amino acids. CDR3 DNA: TGTGCCAGCAGCTTAAGTGCGGGGGGGACCTACAATGAGCAGTTCTTC. Translated, it gives CASSLSAGGTYNEQFF. Full variable domain (rest looked up from reference TRBV7-3 and TRBJ2-1): GAGVSQTPSNKVTEKGKYVELRCDPISGHTALYWYRQSLGQGPEFLIYFQGTGAADDSGLPNDRFFAVRPEGSVSTLKIQRTERGDSAVYLCASSLSAGGTYNEQFFGPGTRLTVL.

This clonotype showed up just a few times. The gene calls are TRBV25-1 and TRBJ1-2, with D unclear. The CDR3 length is 12 residues. The V end lost 7 bases, the J end lost 4 bases, and 10 bases lay between the germline ends. Germline loops: CDR1 MGHDK, CDR2 SYGVNS. The CDR3 reads CASMEGTYGYTF. The CDR3 DNA reads as TGTGCCAGCATGGAGGGAACCTATGGCTACACCTTC.

This clonotype was detected a few times. A read error may be the cause here, since a much bigger clone is one base away. The CDR3 bases are TGTGCCAGCAGCCTAGCGGTGATCGGGGAGCCGTTTTTT. Protein sequence: CASSLAVIGEPFF. The chain has TRBV12-3 or TRBV12-4 and TRBJ2-2; TRBD2 aligns across 7 bases. The CDR3 is 13 residues long.

This clonotype has a count of ten or more. The rearrangement uses TRBV7-2 and TRBJ2-1; the D gene is possibly TRBD2 (5 bases). The length of the CDR3 is 13 residues. CDR1 and CDR2 from the germline V gene are SGHTA and FQGNSA. V gave up 6 bases and J gave up 14 bases, with 20 bases separating them. The CDR3 here is CASSSPRLAGKFF. The CDR3 nucleotides read TGTGCCAGCAGTTCCCCTAGGCTAGCAGGAAAGTTCTTC.

In this sample, this clonotype turned up many times. CDR3 sequence reads: CASSLDSHNEQFF. As DNA, the CDR3 is TGCGCCAGCAGCTTGGATAGCCACAATGAGCAGTTCTTC. V is TRBV5-1 and J is TRBJ2-1; D ambiguous. CDR3 size: 13 residues. Germline lookup yields CDR1 SGHRS and CDR2 YFSETQ. With 0 bases removed from V and 5 bases from J, the gap between germline ends came to 6 bases.

This clonotype was counted only a few times. This sequence may be a read error, since a much larger clone differs from it by one base. The chain carries TRBV5-1 and TRBJ2-3; tentative D call: TRBD1 (5 bases). Germline assignment: CDR1 SGHRS and CDR2 YFSETQ. The CDR3 is 13 amino acids. CDR3 DNA: TGCGCCAGCAGCTTGGAACACACAGGTACGCAGTATTTT. It yields the protein CASSLEHTGTQYF.

This clonotype was found a few times. A much larger clone is a single base away; this may be a read error. Given the absence of the conserved phenylalanine or tryptophan at the CDR3 end, a read error is likely. This sequence joins TRBV5-1 and TRBJ2-7; possibly TRBD1 for D (6 bases). CDR1 is SGHRS, CDR2 YFSETQ, per germline. V lost 5 bases to trimming and J lost 2 bases, with 11 bases between them. The CDR3 runs 13 residues. The CDR3 DNA sequence: TGCGCCAGCAGTGTGGACAGCACCTACGAGCAGTACTCC. This translates into CASSVDSTYEQYS.

In this sample, this clonotype turned up many times. A junction boundary mismatches the germline segment, possibly from a read error. The rearrangement joins TRBV20-1 to TRBJ2-1; no firm D call. This CDR3 is built from 11 residues. Germline CDR1 and CDR2: DFQATT and SNEGSKA (reference sequence). The CDR3 DNA reads TGCAGTGCCAGAGTCCCCCATGAGCAGTTCTTC. It encodes CSARVPHEQFF.

J is TRBJ2-1 and V is TRBV19, with 8 bases aligning to TRBD1. CDR1 and CDR2 from the germline V gene are LNHDA and SQIVND (reference sequence). There are 16 residues in the CDR3. Unmatched junction bases numbered 6, after V lost 3 bases and J lost 2 bases. The CDR3, as DNA: TGTGCCAGTAGTATTCGGACAGGGCTAACCTACAATGAGCAGTTCTTC. This sequence encodes CASSIRTGLTYNEQFF.

This clonotype was observed at least ten times. This chain uses TRBV6-1 with TRBJ2-5; the D is unclear. The CDR3 sequence is 13 residues long. CDR1 is MNHNS, CDR2 SASEGT, per germline. Trimming cost V 1 base and J 2 bases, with 5 bases left between them. The CDR3 DNA is TGTGCCAGCAGTGAAGAACAGCAAGAGACCCAGTACTTC. Amino acids: CASSEEQQETQYF.

This clonotype was found many times. The rearrangement links TRBV18 to TRBJ2-2, with 7 bases fitting TRBD1. The CDR3 is 16 residues long. The V gene end was trimmed by 0 bases and the J gene end by 2 bases; junction bases not matched to a gene: 3. Germline-derived CDR1 and CDR2 are KGHSH and LQKENI. CDR3 sequence reads: CASSPPSGGNTGELFF. DNA of the CDR3: TGTGCCAGCTCACCACCCTCAGGGGGTAACACCGGGGAGCTGTTTTTT.

This clonotype appeared many times. V gene TRBV10-3 combines with J gene TRBJ2-3; D is possibly TRBD1 (7 bases). V was cut by 4 bases and J by 5 bases, with 13 bases left in between. This CDR3 is built from 14 residues. Germline V gene sequence: CDR1 ENHRY, CDR2 SYGVKD. This CDR3 is CAISVDREVDTQYF. CDR3 bases: TGTGCCATCAGTGTAGACAGGGAGGTAGATACGCAGTATTTT.

The V call is TRBV6-1, the J call TRBJ2-3; 11 positions agree with TRBD2. Looked up from germline, CDR1 is MNHNS and CDR2 is SASEGT. Germline trimming cut 4 bases from V and 3 bases from J; bases unmatched to any gene: 9. There are 17 residues in the CDR3. The CDR3 DNA follows: TGTGCCAGCAGTGCATACACGACTAGCGGGGTTACAGATACGCAGTATTTT. Its protein product is CASSAYTTSGVTDTQYF.

This clonotype was observed at least ten times. V usage is TRBV5-1 and J usage is TRBJ2-7, with 10 bases lining up with TRBD1. J lost 6 bases, V lost 4 bases, and 7 bases had no gene match. CDR1 is SGHRS, CDR2 YFSETQ, per germline. The CDR3 contains 14 residues. CDR3 protein: CASSTGTGVFEQYF. DNA for the CDR3: TGCGCCAGCAGCACCGGGACAGGGGTTTTCGAGCAGTACTTC.

The chain joins TRBV5-1 to TRBJ2-5; no clear D gene. There are 13 residues in the CDR3. Looked up from germline, CDR1 is SGHRS and CDR2 is YFSETQ. Trimming left V 2 bases short and J 4 bases short, with 9 bases between. The CDR3 DNA sequence: TGCGCCAGCAGCTTTGGGGTGTCAGAGACCCAGTACTTC. It codes for CASSFGVSETQYF. The complete variable domain, with remaining parts taken from reference TRBV5-1 and TRBJ2-5, reads KAGVTQTPRYLIKTRGQQVTLSCSPISGHRSVSWYQQTPGQGLQFLFEYFSETQRNKGNFPGRFSGRQFSNSRSEMNVSTLELGDSALYLCASSFGVSETQYFGPGTRLLVL.

This clonotype occurred many times. The V gene is TRBV7-8, the J gene TRBJ2-3, with D possibly being TRBD1 or TRBD2 (5 bases each). CDR1 is SGHVS, CDR2 FQNEAQ, per germline. The CDR3 has 15 residues. Trimming left V 8 bases short and J 2 bases short, with 17 bases between. The CDR3 nucleotides are TGTGCCAGCTGTTTCCGGGGCAGTTTCACAGATACGCAGTATTTT. This gives the protein CASCFRGSFTDTQYF.

This clonotype came up many times. The rearrangement uses TRBV19 and TRBJ2-1; D is unclear. Trimming shortened V by 5 bases and J by 1 base, and 9 bases separated the two germline ends. Germline lookup yields CDR1 LNHDA and CDR2 SQIVND (reference sequence). This CDR3 spans 14 amino acids. The CDR3 reads CASSATESYNEQFF. CDR3 DNA: TGTGCCAGTAGTGCGACGGAGTCCTACAATGAGCAGTTCTTC.

There are a few counts of this clonotype. CDR3 protein: CASSLIPENTEAFF. The CDR3 DNA sequence: TGTGCCAGCAGCTTAATTCCTGAGAACACTGAAGCTTTCTTT. The chain links TRBV7-8 to TRBJ1-1; D is ambiguous. Germline V gene sequence: CDR1 SGHVS, CDR2 FQNEAQ. V lost 2 bases and J lost 1, with 8 bases in between. The CDR3 length is 14 residues.

This clonotype was recorded many times. The rearrangement links TRBV27 to TRBJ1-2; 9 bases align to TRBD1. After removal of 5 bases from V and 8 bases from J, the junction contained 6 bases not matched to a gene. From germline, CDR1 is MNHEY and CDR2 SMNVEV (reference sequence). This CDR3 spans 13 amino acids. The CDR3 bases are TGTGCCAGCAGTCCGGGACAGGGTCGGGGCTACACCTTC. Translation: CASSPGQGRGYTF.

The table lists this clonotype with a few counts. The V call is TRBV5-1, the J call TRBJ2-1, with 10 bases matching TRBD2. This CDR3 has 16 residues. Trimming at V came to 1 base and at J to 7 bases, leaving 8 bases not matched to a gene. Germline CDR1 and CDR2: SGHRS and YFSETQ. The CDR3 DNA reads TGCGCCAGCAGCTTGTACAGCGGGGGGGCCTTAAATGAGCAGTTCTTC. Translation gives CASSLYSGGALNEQFF.

In its sample, this clonotype was seen many times. The chain has TRBV12-3 or TRBV12-4 and TRBJ1-1, with 7 bases identical to TRBD1. This CDR3 has 13 residues. The J segment lost 6 bases and the V segment lost 6 bases, leaving 7 bases of the junction unmatched. Written as DNA, the CDR3 is TGTGCCAGCAGGAGGGGGCGTTCTCCTGAAGCTTTCTTT. It encodes CASRRGRSPEAFF.

This clonotype was observed many times. The chain recombines TRBV12-3 or TRBV12-4 with TRBJ2-5, with 11 positions matching TRBD2. The CDR3 extends over 16 amino acids. The J segment lost 4 bases and the V segment lost 1 base, leaving 5 bases of the junction unmatched. CDR3 sequence reads: CASSLGLAGGGETQYF. The CDR3, as DNA: TGTGCCAGCAGTTTAGGGCTAGCGGGGGGAGGAGAGACCCAGTACTTC.

This clonotype came up many times. The V gene is TRBV7-6, the J gene TRBJ2-5; no firm D call. Trimming pared 0 bases from V and 5 bases from J, leaving 10 bases between. Looked up from germline, CDR1 is SGHVS and CDR2 is FNYEAQ. The CDR3 consists of 14 residues. CDR3: CASSLAAGLETQYF. The CDR3 DNA reads as TGTGCCAGCAGCTTAGCGGCTGGGCTGGAGACCCAGTACTTC.

Only a few counts were recorded for this clonotype. This chain links TRBV4-3 with TRBJ2-7; 9 bases align to TRBD1. Per germline, CDR1 LGHNA and CDR2 YSLEER. This CDR3 contains 16 residues. With V trimmed by 0 bases and J by 4 bases, 7 bases remained unmatched. The CDR3 loop is CASSQEVDRGIYEQYF. In nucleotides, the CDR3 is TGCGCCAGCAGCCAAGAGGTGGACAGGGGAATTTACGAGCAGTACTTC.

This clonotype occurred a few times. V and J are TRBV5-4 and TRBJ1-2; D gene uncertain. There are 14 residues in the CDR3. V shed 2 bases and J shed 1 base, with 9 bases lying between them. Germline loops: CDR1 SGHNT, CDR2 YYREEE (reference sequence). CDR3 DNA: TGTGCCAGCAGCTTAGACCAGTATAACTATGGCTACACCTTC. Protein: CASSLDQYNYGYTF.